This T cell receptor beta chain was observed in a study of identical twins. The germline V gene has CDR1 SEHNR and CDR2 FQNEAQ (reference sequence). The CDR3 sequence is 12 residues long. cDNA molecules carried unique molecular identifiers, and template switching added a universal primer site. TCRdb itself ran the 5' RACE reads through MiXCR, one entry per CDR3 protein. Of 1.5 million to 2 million distinct CDR3 sequences listed, roughly 35% are singletons. Study results and caveats: Weaker excess sharing between twins was seen in beta out-of-frame sequences. Memory repertoires lacked the insertion deficit that abundant cord blood beta clonotypes showed. Models, which agreed with sharing between unrelated individuals, nonetheless underestimated the out-of-frame TCR alpha sharing seen in monozygotic twins.

Regarding this clonotype: Its cognate antigen is unknown. One end of the junction fails to match germline, which may point to a read error.

The origin of this receptor is a newborn girl in good health. Sequenced input: cord blood. V usage is TRBV7-9 and J usage is TRBJ2-1, with 7 bases aligning to TRBD1. CDR3 residues: CVSRGTYNEQFF. CDR3 coding DNA: TGTGTCAGCAGGGGGACCTACAATGAGCAGTTCTTC.